This T cell receptor beta chain was identified in a study of shared clonotypes between healthy human individuals. On the study more broadly: A couple of female and three male donors aged 18 to 49 were enrolled.

This CDR3 is 17 amino acids long. V was pared by 4 bases and J by 0 bases, with 19 bases between. Germline lookup yields CDR1 SGHNT and CDR2 YYREEE (reference sequence). TCRdb's table, derived via immunoSEQ multiplex PCR, lists solely in-frame clones and lacks some. The sample lists approximately 1.5 million clones; around 98% were seen once. The chain is built from TRBV5-4 and TRBJ1-1; weak D call: TRBD1 (5 bases). The sequenced sample consisted of naive CD4+ T cells sorted from blood. Subset meaning: CD45RA+ positively selected. The clonotype comes from a man aged 25-45 years in good health. CDR3 residues: CASSLEGPIRMNTEAFF. The CDR3 nucleotides are TGTGCCAGCAGCCTGGAGGGACCGATCCGTATGAACACTGAAGCTTTCTTT.